The rows below give T cell receptor beta chains drawn from one sample of a study of T cell responses to AZD1222 COVID-19 vaccine. Sequenced by immunoSEQ multiplex PCR; TCRdb stores in-frame clones only, minus some. Of more than 85,000 clones in the sample, approximately 82% are singletons; the top ten hold roughly 20%. Sequences were derived from peripheral blood, sampled on day 0 of AZD1222 vaccination. These receptors were obtained from an adult in good health. Each CDR3 is given with its conserved first and last residue. D genes are given only for firm matches. The size entry is marked missing in some rows and otherwise reads once, few, many or a size class.

clone_size j_call d_call cdr3_length v_call cdr3_nt cdr3_aa
- TRBJ1-5 - 11 TRBV21-1 TGTGCCAGCAGCGGAGGTCAGCCCCAGCATTTT CASSGGQPQHF
- TRBJ2-1 - 13 TRBV24-1 TGTGCCACCAGTGATTCACTAGCAAGTGAGCAGTTCTTC CATSDSLASEQFF
- TRBJ1-2 - 13 TRBV14 TGTGCCAGCAGCCATACAGGAGCCGGAATACACACCTTC CASSHTGAGIHTF
- TRBJ2-5 - 10 TRBV2 TGTGCCAGCGGGGGAGAGACCCAGTACTTC CASGGETQYF
- TRBJ1-2 - 10 TRBV28 TGTGCAGCGGGGTCCTATGGCTACACCTTC CAAGSYGYTF
- TRBJ2-2 - 12 TRBV9 TGTGCCAGCAGCAGCATGATCGGGGAGCTGTTTTTT CASSSMIGELFF
once TRBJ2-3 - 11 TRBV5-5 TGTGCCAGCAGCCCCTCGGATACGCAGTATTTT CASSPSDTQYF
- TRBJ2-7 TRBD1 15 TRBV27 TGTGCCAGCAGTTTTGGACAGGGGGTAACTTACGAGCAGTACTTC CASSFGQGVTYEQYF
few TRBJ1-1 TRBD1 13 TRBV19 TGTGCCAGTACTTCAGGGGGGGCCACTGAAGCTTTCTTT CASTSGGATEAFF
once TRBJ1-5 - 15 TRBV27 TGTGCCAGCAGCAGGGGCGGCGGTCCCAATCAGCCCCAGCATTTT CASSRGGGPNQPQHF
- TRBJ2-1 - 14 TRBV7-2 TGTGCCAGCAGACAGGGCAGCTCCTACAATGAGCAGTTCTTC CASRQGSSYNEQFF
- TRBJ2-7 TRBD2 15 TRBV3-1/TRBV3-2 TGTGCCAGCAGCCATCACGGCGCGGGAGCAGACGAGCAGTACTTC CASSHHGAGADEQYF
- TRBJ1-5 - 15 TRBV6-4 TGTGCCAGCATCGGGGCGAGGGATAGCAATCAGCCCCAGCATTTT CASIGARDSNQPQHF
- TRBJ2-1 TRBD2 16 TRBV5-1 TGCGCCAGCAGCTTGGCCGCGGGAGGGGTGAAGGATGAGCAGTTCTTC CASSLAAGGVKDEQFF
- TRBJ2-3 - 13 TRBV9 TGTGCCAGCAGCGTAGCCGGGACAGATACGCAGTATTTT CASSVAGTDTQYF
- TRBJ2-1 TRBD2 14 TRBV9 TGTGCCAGCAGCCCGACTAGCGGGATAAATGAGCAGTTCTTC CASSPTSGINEQFF
few TRBJ2-5 - 13 TRBV3-1/TRBV3-2 TGTGCCAGCATTTCACAGGGCAGAGAGACCCAGTACTTC CASISQGRETQYF
many TRBJ2-7 TRBD2 12 TRBV6-5 TGTGCCAGCACGGCTAGCGGCTACGAGCAGTACTTC CASTASGYEQYF
- TRBJ1-6 - 13 TRBV5-1 TGCGCCAGCAGCAGGTGGGGAAATTCACCCCTCCACTTT CASSRWGNSPLHF
- TRBJ2-7 TRBD2 14 TRBV15 TGTGCCACCAGCTCCTCCAGCGGGAGTTCCGAGCAGTACTTC CATSSSSGSSEQYF
- TRBJ2-2 - 16 TRBV6-5 TGTGCCAGCAGTTTAGGGGGATCAGGGTATACCGGGGAGCTGTTTTTT CASSLGGSGYTGELFF
- TRBJ2-6 TRBD1 17 TRBV18 TGTGCCAGCTCACCACTGACAGGGGGCCTAGGGGCCAACGTCCTGACTTTC CASSPLTGGLGANVLTF
few TRBJ2-2 - 12 TRBV12-3/TRBV12-4 TGTGCCAGCAGTTTACTATTGGGGGAGCTGTTTTTT CASSLLLGELFF
- TRBJ1-1 - 15 TRBV15 TGTGCCACCAGCAGAGCAGCAGGTGTGAAGGGTGAAGCTTTCTTT CATSRAAGVKGEAFF
- TRBJ1-1 TRBD1 17 TRBV5-5 TGTGCCAGCAGCTCCTGGGGGGCAGGGGGCTTGGACACTGAAGCTTTCTTT CASSSWGAGGLDTEAFF
- TRBJ2-7 - 15 TRBV20-1 TGCAGTGCTAGTCTCCCACATGGGATGCCCTACGAGCAGTACTTC CSASLPHGMPYEQYF
few TRBJ1-1 - 15 TRBV5-1 TGCGCCAGCAGCTTGGAGATTGGGGCGAACACTGAAGCTTTCTTT CASSLEIGANTEAFF
- TRBJ2-2 TRBD1 15 TRBV30 TGTGCCTGGGGACACTGGACAGGGCGGACCGGGGAGCTGTTTTTT CAWGHWTGRTGELFF
- TRBJ2-3 - 14 TRBV15 TGTGCCACCAGCAGAGATCTAGGCGCAGATACGCAGTATTTT CATSRDLGADTQYF
- TRBJ1-6 TRBD1 15 TRBV6-5 TGTGCCAGCAGTTACGAGGGACAGGGGTATTCACCCCTCCACTTT CASSYEGQGYSPLHF
few TRBJ2-1 - 12 TRBV28 TGTGCCAGCAGTTTGGCAGGAAATGAGCAGTTCTTC CASSLAGNEQFF
- TRBJ2-2 TRBD2 17 TRBV6-2/TRBV6-3 TGTGCCAGCAGCCCTGGACTAGCAGCAGCGAACACCGGGGAGCTGTTTTTT CASSPGLAAANTGELFF
- TRBJ2-5 - 13 TRBV12-3/TRBV12-4 TGTGCCAGCAGTTTCCGTTTTCAAGAGACCCAGTACTTC CASSFRFQETQYF
- TRBJ2-6 - 15 TRBV27 TGTGCCAGCAGCCCTCTTGGCTCTGGGGCCAACGTCCTGACTTTC CASSPLGSGANVLTF
few TRBJ2-2 TRBD2 17 TRBV11-2 TGTGCCAGCAGCTTAAGGGACCTAGCGGGAGCCGTCGGGGAGCTGTTTTTT CASSLRDLAGAVGELFF
- TRBJ1-1 TRBD1 13 TRBV29-1 TGCAGCGCAAAGGGACAGGGTAACACTGAAGCTTTCTTT CSAKGQGNTEAFF
- TRBJ2-7 TRBD1 14 TRBV5-1 TGCGCCAGCAGCGAACTAGGACAGGGCAACGAGCAGTACTTC CASSELGQGNEQYF
- TRBJ2-3 TRBD2 14 TRBV5-1 TGCGCCAGCAGTCCGATAGCGGGAGAGGACACGCAGTATTTT CASSPIAGEDTQYF
- TRBJ2-3 - 15 TRBV7-2 TGTGCCAGCAGCTTAAGGTGGGGTTACACAGATACGCAGTATTTT CASSLRWGYTDTQYF
- TRBJ1-1 - 14 TRBV6-5 TGTGCCAGCAGTCTCTCCCGACCAGGTACTGAAGCTTTCTTT CASSLSRPGTEAFF
- TRBJ2-2 - 13 TRBV11-1 TGTGCCAGCAGCCCGTACAGAACCGGGGAGCTGTTTTTT CASSPYRTGELFF
- TRBJ1-2 - 13 TRBV3-1/TRBV3-2 TGTGCCAGCAGCCCCTCTTACTTAGGCGGCTACACCTTC CASSPSYLGGYTF
- TRBJ1-5 - 13 TRBV12-3/TRBV12-4 TGTGCCAGCAGTATAGGGGGGGTCGGGCCCCAGCATTTT CASSIGGVGPQHF
once TRBJ1-3 - 16 TRBV5-8 TGTGCCAGCAGCTTGCAAGTTTTTTTCTCTGGAAACACCATATATTTT CASSLQVFFSGNTIYF
- TRBJ1-6 - 13 TRBV12-3/TRBV12-4 TGTGCCAGCAGAGGGACATCGGCCTCACCCCTCCACTTT CASRGTSASPLHF
- TRBJ2-1 TRBD2 14 TRBV3-1/TRBV3-2 TGTGCCAGCAGCCAAGCCGAGGGAGGGCCTAATTGGTTCTTC CASSQAEGGPNWFF
- TRBJ2-2 TRBD1 17 TRBV24-1 TGTGCCACCAGTGATCAACCGGGACAGCTAACTACCGGGGAGCTGTTTTTT CATSDQPGQLTTGELFF
- TRBJ2-1 - 11 TRBV5-4 TGTGCCAGCAGCCTCTACAATGAGCAGTTCTTC CASSLYNEQFF
- TRBJ2-7 TRBD1 14 TRBV6-5 TGTGCCAGCTCTACCGGGACAGGCTCCTACGAGCAGTACTTC CASSTGTGSYEQYF
- TRBJ2-7 TRBD2 15 TRBV29-1 TGCAGCGTGACCGGGACTAGCGGGAAAATCCTCGAGCAGTACTTC CSVTGTSGKILEQYF
- TRBJ1-1 - 14 TRBV30 TGTGCCTGGAGACGAGACACTCGCGGTACTGAAGCTTTCTTT CAWRRDTRGTEAFF
few TRBJ2-1 TRBD2 16 TRBV5-5 TGTGCCAGCAGCCGGACTAGCGGGAGAACCTACAATGAGCAGTTCTTC CASSRTSGRTYNEQFF